These T cell receptor beta chains were read from a single sample in a study of shared clonotypes between healthy human individuals. TCRdb's table, derived via immunoSEQ multiplex PCR, lists solely in-frame clones and lacks some. The table includes millions of clones, roughly 92% detected once. Material for sequencing was naive CD4+ T cells sorted from blood. The receptors stem from a man aged 18-30 years in good health. Both conserved end residues are part of each CDR3. Each record gives: J gene, V gene, clone size, D gene, CDR3 DNA, CDR3 protein. D genes are given only for firm matches. The size field is filled for only some rows; it gives once, few, many or a size class.

TRBJ2-5 | TRBV21-1 | NA | NA | TGTGCCAGCAGCAAAGCGCCCTTTAGGCTGGGGGGAGCGGGAGGCTCTTTAGAGACCCAGTACTTC | CASSKAPFRLGGAGGSLETQYF
TRBJ2-3 | TRBV4-1 | NA | TRBD2 | TGCGCCAGCAGCCAAGATTTAGCGGGGGGCACAGATACGCAGTATTTT | CASSQDLAGGTDTQYF
TRBJ2-7 | TRBV2 | few | NA | TGTGCCAGCAGTGAGTTCGAGCAGTACTTC | CASSEFEQYF
TRBJ1-2 | TRBV27 | NA | TRBD1 | TGTGCCAGCAGTTTATTCCCAGGGGGCAATGGCTACACCTTC | CASSLFPGGNGYTF
TRBJ1-5 | TRBV5-1 | NA | NA | TGCGCCAGCAGCTTGGAGGGCCGTAATCAGCCCCAGCATTTT | CASSLEGRNQPQHF
TRBJ1-4 | TRBV2 | once | NA | TGTGCCAGCAAAGAGGGCAGATTCAATGAAAAACTGTTTTTT | CASKEGRFNEKLFF
TRBJ1-1 | TRBV5-1 | NA | NA | TGCGCCAGCCGGCGCAACACTGAAGCTTTCTTT | CASRRNTEAFF
TRBJ2-2 | TRBV7-2 | NA | TRBD1 | TGTGCCAGCAGCTCCTCACAGGGGGGGAACACCGGGGAGCTGTTTTTT | CASSSSQGGNTGELFF
TRBJ1-2 | TRBV18 | NA | NA | TGTGCCAGCTCAGCTACAGGGTCCCAATCCAACTATGGCTACACCTTC | CASSATGSQSNYGYTF
TRBJ2-7 | TRBV11-2 | once | NA | TGTGCCAGCAGCCTAGCGGGGACAGGGCTCTACGAGCAGTACTTC | CASSLAGTGLYEQYF
TRBJ2-7 | TRBV10-3 | NA | NA | TGTGCCATCAGTGAGTCCCCTTCTGTAGGGGCCTACGAGCAGTACTTC | CAISESPSVGAYEQYF
TRBJ2-7 | TRBV29-1 | NA | NA | TGCAGCGAGGAGGCAGGCTCCTACGAGCAGTACTTC | CSEEAGSYEQYF
TRBJ2-7 | TRBV18 | NA | TRBD1 | TGTGCCAGCTCACCAACCTCAAGACAGGGGGCCCACGAGCAGTACTTC | CASSPTSRQGAHEQYF
TRBJ1-1 | TRBV11-2 | once | NA | TGTGCCAGCAGCTTCCGGACGGGGAACACTGAAGCTTTCTTT | CASSFRTGNTEAFF
TRBJ1-6 | TRBV30 | NA | NA | TGTGCCTGGAGGGTGGCTCTGGGACGTACGACTGCGGGTAATTCACCCCTCCACTTT | CAWRVALGRTTAGNSPLHF
TRBJ2-5 | TRBV29-1 | NA | TRBD1 | TGCAGCGTCGGAAGGGGGCAAGGATCTGGGGAGACCCAGTACTTC | CSVGRGQGSGETQYF